These 29 T cell receptor beta chains came from one sample sequenced in a study of T cells in Graves' hyperthyroidism and ophthalmopathy. Amplification targeted TCR beta CDR3 regions from RNA transcripts. Using the HTBI primer set, a first-round RT-PCR was run on the TCR CDR3. From the multiplex PCR reads, TCRdb called clonotypes with MiXCR, one entry per CDR3 protein. The table records some 300,000 distinct CDR3 sequences, roughly 13% of them present only once. Sequencing was done on a sample of blood. These receptors were taken from a woman in her thirties or forties with Graves' hyperthyroidism.

This clonotype was picked up many times. The chain combines TRBV7-3 with TRBJ1-5, with unresolved D. The CDR3 has 15 residues. Trimming removed 5 bases at V and 7 bases at J, with 18 bases between. Per the germline V gene, CDR1 is SGHTA and CDR2 is FQGTGA. The CDR3 nucleotides read TGTGCCAGCAGCCACGGAAAGGGAGAGAGCCAGCCCCAGCATTTT. Protein sequence: CASSHGKGESQPQHF.

In its sample, this clonotype was seen many times. The chain employs TRBV11-3 and TRBJ2-2; 9 bases are a match to TRBD1. Per the germline V gene, CDR1 is SGHNT and CDR2 is YENEEA. This CDR3 contains 16 residues. V was pared by 5 bases and J by 0 bases, with 4 bases of the junction left unmatched. The CDR3 region has the DNA TGTGCCAGCAGCACCAGACAGGGGGCGAACACCGGGGAGCTGTTTTTT. This sequence encodes CASSTRQGANTGELFF.

This clonotype was recorded many times. The chain links TRBV28 to TRBJ2-7; possibly TRBD2 for D (6 bases). Per the germline V gene, CDR1 is MDHEN and CDR2 is SYDVKM. The CDR3 contains 15 residues. V shed 5 bases and J shed 0 bases, with 14 bases lying between them. Written as DNA, the CDR3 is TGTGCCAGCAGTCGATCTAGCGAGAGCTCCTACGAGCAGTACTTC. Translation: CASSRSSESSYEQYF.

V gene TRBV9 combines with J gene TRBJ2-2; a possible D gene is TRBD1 (6 bases). Trimming took off 0 bases at V and 2 bases at J, with 14 bases between the two ends. The germline V gene encodes CDR1 SGDLS and CDR2 YYNGEE. The CDR3 runs to 17 residues. CDR3 sequence (DNA): TGTGCCAGCAGCGTAGAGTTCCGGGACACCAACACCGGGGAGCTGTTTTTT. This sequence encodes CASSVEFRDTNTGELFF.

This clonotype occurred many times. The chain links TRBV6-1 to TRBJ2-7; 14 bases agree with TRBD2. Germline V lookup: CDR1 MNHNS, CDR2 SASEGT. The CDR3 is 16 residues long. The trim removed 6 bases at V and 0 bases at J, leaving 4 bases unmatched. CDR3 loop: CASRGLAGGNSYEQYF. CDR3 DNA: TGTGCCAGCAGAGGACTAGCGGGAGGTAACTCCTACGAGCAGTACTTC.

This clonotype was seen many times. CDR3 residues: CASSLWAGRNEQYF. The CDR3 region has the DNA TGTGCCAGCAGCTTATGGGCGGGGCGGAACGAGCAGTACTTC. The chain couples TRBV7-2 to TRBJ2-7, with D maybe TRBD2 (6 bases). This CDR3 is built from 14 residues. Trimming took off 2 bases at V and 5 bases at J, with 13 bases between the two ends. CDR1 and CDR2 from the germline V gene are SGHTA and FQGNSA.

The chain is built from TRBV30 and TRBJ1-6, with 10 positions matching TRBD1. The CDR3 length is 15 residues. Germline CDR1 is GTSNPN and CDR2 is SVGIG (reference sequence). With V trimmed by 5 bases and J by 7 bases, 8 bases remained unmatched. CDR3 coding DNA: TGTGCCTGGGAAGCCATGGGACAGGGGAATTCACCCCTCCACTTT. Protein: CAWEAMGQGNSPLHF.

This clonotype was seen repeatedly, ten times or more. The chain is built from TRBV30 and TRBJ1-1; a weak D match, TRBD1 (6 bases). Deletions cut 4 bases from V and 5 bases from J, with 11 bases between. The CDR3 totals 12 residues. Germline CDR1 reads GTSNPN; CDR2 reads SVGIG (reference sequence). CDR3 protein: CAWKQGTTEAFF. CDR3 DNA: TGTGCCTGGAAGCAGGGGACGACTGAAGCTTTCTTT.

This clonotype showed up just a few times. A much larger clonotype is one base distant, so this may be a read error. V usage is TRBV2 and J usage is TRBJ2-1; D unresolved. The CDR3 runs 11 residues. The ends were cut back, 10 bases at V and 6 bases at J, with 10 bases in the middle. Germline V gene sequence: CDR1 SNHLY, CDR2 FYNNEI. CDR3 sequence reads: CATANLNEQFF. As DNA, the CDR3 is TGTGCCACCGCCAATCTCAATGAGCAGTTCTTC.

Concerning this clonotype itself: Just one base apart from a much larger clone, this may be a read error. The chain employs TRBV10-3 and TRBJ2-7, with a weak D call TRBD1 (5 bases). CDR3 size: 12 residues. V was cut by 6 bases and J by 6 bases, with 12 bases left in between. Germline loops: CDR1 ENHRY, CDR2 SYGVKD. Written as DNA, the CDR3 is TGTGCCATCAGATCGGGCAGGGTCGAGCAGTACTTC. This encodes CAIRSGRVEQYF.

As regards this clonotype: A read error may explain this, as a much larger clone is one base away. V is TRBV20-1 and J is TRBJ2-1; D is unresolved. Near its end, the DNA agrees better with TRBJ2-7, so the J call may be wrong. The CDR3 length is 15 residues. Looked up from germline, CDR1 is DFQATT and CDR2 is SNEGSKA (reference sequence). CDR3 nucleotide sequence: TGCAGTGCTAGCCCTCGCGCGCTACCCTACAATGAGCAGTACTTC. Its translation: CSASPRALPYNEQYF.

This clonotype was counted only a few times. The rearrangement links TRBV7-9 to TRBJ2-1, with no clear D. Germline-derived CDR1 and CDR2 are SEHNR and FQNEAQ (reference sequence). Trimming left V 1 base short and J 4 bases short, with 11 bases between. This CDR3 is 15 amino acids long. The CDR3 spells CASSLGLNRYNEQFF. The DNA for the CDR3 is TGTGCCAGCAGCTTAGGACTGAATCGGTACAATGAGCAGTTCTTC.

V and J are TRBV6-1 and TRBJ1-2, with TRBD1 identical over 10 bases. The CDR3 covers 15 residues. Germline V lookup: CDR1 MNHNS, CDR2 SASEGT. V was pared by 6 bases and J by 3 bases, with 7 bases of the junction left unmatched. The CDR3 sequence is CASSRWTGGYYGYTF. CDR3 coding DNA: TGTGCCAGCAGCCGATGGACAGGGGGTTACTATGGCTACACCTTC.

This clonotype was seen a few times. The chain has TRBV5-1 and TRBJ1-4; unclear D gene. The CDR3 spans 15 residues. With 1 base removed from V and 5 bases from J, the gap between germline ends came to 12 bases. CDR1 SGHRS and CDR2 YFSETQ come from the germline V gene. CDR3 sequence (DNA): TGCGCCAGCAGCTTGTCGCCAGCGCAAAATGAAAAACTGTTTTTT. Translating gives CASSLSPAQNEKLFF.

This clonotype was seen ten or more times. This chain connects TRBV7-2 to TRBJ1-4; 9 bases fit TRBD1. The CDR3 length is 13 residues. Germline CDR1 reads SGHTA; CDR2 reads FQGNSA. Trimming removed 6 bases from V and 7 bases from J; junction bases left unmatched: 3. This chain's CDR3 is CASRRQGVEKLFF. CDR3 DNA: TGTGCCAGCAGACGACAGGGGGTTGAAAAACTGTTTTTT.

This clonotype was counted at least ten times. The J gene is TRBJ1-1, the V gene TRBV18; D might be TRBD1 (6 bases). Trimming took 5 bases from V and 1 from J, leaving 11 bases between them. The germline V gene encodes CDR1 KGHSH and CDR2 LQKENI. This CDR3 comprises 14 residues. The DNA of the CDR3 is TGTGCCAGCTCAGGAGGACAGCAGAACACTGAAGCTTTCTTT. It yields the protein CASSGGQQNTEAFF. The full variable domain, completed using reference TRBV18 and TRBJ1-1, is NAGVMQNPRHLVRRRGQEARLRCSPMKGHSHVYWYRQLPEEGLKFMVYLQKENIIDESGMPKERFSAEFPKEGPSILRIQQVVRGDSAAYFCASSGGQQNTEAFFGQGTRLTVV.

In its sample, this clonotype was seen many times. The gene calls are TRBV7-2 and TRBJ2-2; D is possibly TRBD1 (5 bases). This CDR3 has 14 residues. Germline V lookup: CDR1 SGHTA, CDR2 FQGNSA. V gave up 5 bases and J gave up 4 bases, with 11 bases separating them. The CDR3, as DNA: TGTGCCAGCAGCCCCCAGGGTGCCACCGGGGAGCTGTTTTTT. Amino acids: CASSPQGATGELFF.

This clonotype was recorded many times. This chain connects TRBV6-6 to TRBJ2-7, with D possibly TRBD1 on 6 matching bases. The V gene lost 2 bases and the J gene lost 0 bases, with 11 bases spanning the gap. The CDR3 totals 15 residues. Germline lookup yields CDR1 MNHNY and CDR2 SVGAGI (reference sequence). CDR3 sequence: CASSYSQGSSYEQYF. In nucleotides, the CDR3 is TGTGCCAGCAGTTACAGTCAGGGGAGCTCCTACGAGCAGTACTTC.

The sample holds many counts of this clonotype. J is TRBJ2-1 and V is TRBV20-1; 11 positions match TRBD2. V shed 3 bases, J shed 4 bases, and the junction held 8 bases outside the gene matches. This CDR3 has 16 amino acids. Germline V gene sequence: CDR1 DFQATT, CDR2 SNEGSKA (reference sequence). CDR3: CSASNPLAGGYNEQFF. The CDR3 DNA follows: TGCAGTGCTAGTAACCCCTTAGCGGGAGGGTACAATGAGCAGTTCTTC.

This clonotype was seen at least ten times. The V and J genes are TRBV11-1 and TRBJ2-2; no clear D gene. Trimming took 4 bases from V and 4 from J, leaving 13 bases between them. CDR1 and CDR2 (germline): SGHAT, FQDESV (reference sequence). The CDR3 covers 15 residues. CDR3 residues: CASSYLNSPTGELFF. CDR3 sequence (DNA): TGTGCCAGCAGCTATTTGAATTCCCCCACCGGGGAGCTGTTTTTT.

This chain connects TRBV18 to TRBJ2-5; TRBD1 matches at 10 bases. From germline, CDR1 is KGHSH and CDR2 LQKENI. J gave up 4 bases and V 3 bases, and 2 bases lay outside the gene matches. This CDR3 is built from 14 residues. This chain's CDR3 is CASSPDRGRETQYF. CDR3 DNA sequence: TGTGCCAGCTCACCTGACAGGGGGCGAGAGACCCAGTACTTC.

This clonotype came up many times. The V and J genes are TRBV2 and TRBJ1-2; 7 bases line up with TRBD1. The CDR3 runs 12 residues. The V segment lost 8 bases and the J segment 3 bases; nucleotides outside the gene matches: 3. Germline V CDR1 and CDR2: SNHLY, FYNNEI. The CDR3 sequence is CASDREDYGYTF. The CDR3, as DNA: TGTGCCAGCGACAGGGAGGACTATGGCTACACCTTC.

This clonotype was seen repeatedly, ten times or more. V is TRBV7-2 and J is TRBJ1-2; unclear D gene. Germline lookup yields CDR1 SGHTA and CDR2 FQGNSA. Trimming stripped 6 bases from V and 10 bases from J, with 18 bases between. The CDR3 extends over 13 amino acids. CDR3 sequence: CASRAGRRTSYTF. The CDR3 nucleotides are TGTGCCAGCAGAGCCGGGAGACGAACTTCCTACACCTTC.

This clonotype has ten or more counts. The J gene is TRBJ2-7, the V gene TRBV20-1; D remains ambiguous. The CDR3 is 12 residues long. V lost 1 base and J 2 bases, leaving 6 bases between the germline ends. Germline-derived CDR1 and CDR2 are DFQATT and SNEGSKA (reference sequence). The CDR3: CSARGSTYEQYF. Here the CDR3 DNA reads TGCAGTGCTAGAGGGAGCACCTACGAGCAGTACTTC.

There are many counts of this clonotype. CDR3 amino acids: CASSVQGADETQYF. The CDR3 DNA follows: TGTGCCAGCAGTGTACAGGGGGCAGATGAGACCCAGTACTTC. This rearrangement joins TRBV2 to TRBJ2-5, with 9 bases fitting TRBD1. CDR1 and CDR2 from the germline V gene are SNHLY and FYNNEI. The CDR3 contains 14 residues. Losses at the gene ends were 4 bases for V and 5 bases for J; bases not matched to a gene: 5. The full variable domain, with the rest looked up from reference TRBV2 and TRBJ2-5, is EPEVTQTPSHQVTQMGQEVILRCVPISNHLYFYWYRQILGQKVEFLVSFYNNEISEKSEIFDDQFSVERPDGSNFTLKIRSTKLEDSAMYFCASSVQGADETQYFGPGTRLLVL.

This clonotype was recorded at least ten times. This CDR3 is CASTLGQWNSPLHF. In DNA form, the CDR3 reads TGTGCCAGCACGCTAGGACAGTGGAATTCACCCCTCCACTTT. The rearrangement uses TRBV6-1 and TRBJ1-6, with D possibly matching TRBD1 (6 bases). The V end lost 7 bases, the J end lost 7 bases, and 14 bases lay between the germline ends. CDR1 is MNHNS and CDR2 is SASEGT in the germline V gene. CDR3 length: 14 amino acids.

V usage is TRBV6-1 and J usage is TRBJ2-7; a weak D match, TRBD1 (6 bases). CDR1 MNHNS and CDR2 SASEGT come from the germline V gene. V dropped 9 bases and J dropped 0 bases, with 18 bases sitting between them. CDR3 length: 15 amino acids. Written as DNA, the CDR3 is TGTGCCAGTCGACTTACAGGGTCCAGCTCCTACGAGCAGTACTTC. Its protein product is CASRLTGSSSYEQYF.

This clonotype was detected ten times or more. This chain joins TRBV4-1 and TRBJ2-3; D unclear. This CDR3 comprises 15 residues. Between the trimmed V and J ends, which lost 1 base and 0 bases, there was a span of 8 bases. Germline values: CDR1 MGHRA, CDR2 YSYEKL. The CDR3 nucleotides read TGCGCCAGCAGCCAAGCGAGATCTAGCACAGATACGCAGTATTTT. It codes for CASSQARSSTDTQYF.

The V and J genes are TRBV19 and TRBJ1-1, with D perhaps matching TRBD1 (6 bases). Germline loops: CDR1 LNHDA, CDR2 SQIVND (reference sequence). V was shortened by 9 bases and J by 5 bases, with 25 bases between the two germline ends. The length of the CDR3 is 16 residues. The CDR3: CASKQIARGRETEAFF. The CDR3 coding sequence is TGTGCCAGCAAACAAATCGCCAGGGGCCGGGAAACTGAAGCTTTCTTT.